The clone carrying this T cell receptor beta chain ranks as medium-sized in terms of frequency. The target antigen is unknown. The data stem from a study of CXCR3-negative and CXCR3-positive naive CD8 T cells. Overall study results and limits: Naive cells that were CXCR3-negative or CXCR3-positive used TRBV-TRBJ genes alike, while memory cells diverged. More hydrophobic TRB CDR3s were found in CXCR3-positive naive cells than in CXCR3-negative naive cells.

The TRB cDNA libraries were prepared by 5' RACE with UMI labels. One entry per CDR3 protein, without DNA, is what TCRdb gives after re-calling the 5' RACE reads. The sample table sets out some 10,000 distinct CDR3 sequences. Germline V CDR1 and CDR2: SQVTM, ANQGSEA. The CDR3 sequence is 11 residues long. Sequencing input: naive CXCR3- CD8+ T cells from blood. The subset denotes: CD45RO-CCR7+CD27+CD95- naive CD8+ T cells lacking CXCR3 (TNR3-). The TCR originated in a human donor in good health. Some clones in this sample may be carry-over from other donors' samples. This chain joins TRBV29-1 and TRBJ1-2. CDR3 protein: CSVDFRGGYTF.